A selection of T cell receptor beta chains follows, all from one sample in a study of T cell responses to AZD1222 COVID-19 vaccine. Here immunoSEQ multiplex PCR was the method, and the copy in TCRdb shows in-frame clones only, minus some. The sample carries about 150,000 clones, over 90% recorded once. The source was peripheral blood, collected 28 days after the second AZD1222 dose. Source of these receptors: an adult who received the AZD1222 COVID-19 vaccine. The CDR3 runs from the conserved cysteine through the conserved F or W. A D gene is named only where the DNA matches it firmly. Where a row states a size, it is once, few, many or the class of an expanded clone; other rows omit it.

d_gene: NA
len: 11
abundance: NA
v_gene: TRBV20-1
j_gene: TRBJ1-1
CDR3aa: CSAPPGTEAFF
CDR3nt: TGCAGTGCTCCACCCGGAACTGAAGCTTTCTTT

d_gene: NA
len: 15
abundance: NA
v_gene: TRBV2
j_gene: TRBJ1-2
CDR3aa: CASTEVRGSTGGYTF
CDR3nt: TGTGCCAGCACCGAGGTGCGGGGGTCGACTGGCGGCTACACCTTC

d_gene: NA
len: 18
abundance: once
v_gene: TRBV7-9
j_gene: TRBJ1-5
CDR3aa: CASSLGVVSGNRLQPQHF
CDR3nt: TGTGCCAGCAGCTTAGGAGTAGTTTCGGGGAATAGGCTTCAGCCCCAGCATTTT

d_gene: NA
len: 15
abundance: NA
v_gene: TRBV14
j_gene: TRBJ1-4
CDR3aa: CASSQRDHITGKLFF
CDR3nt: TGTGCCAGCAGCCAAAGGGACCACATCACCGGAAAACTGTTTTTT

d_gene: NA
len: 20
abundance: NA
v_gene: TRBV5-1
j_gene: TRBJ2-6
CDR3aa: CASSIRGHVPSSSGANVLTF
CDR3nt: TGCGCCAGCAGTATAAGAGGACACGTACCGTCCAGTTCTGGGGCCAACGTCCTGACTTTC

d_gene: NA
len: 11
abundance: once
v_gene: TRBV27
j_gene: TRBJ2-5
CDR3aa: CASSFRETQYF
CDR3nt: TGTGCCAGCAGTTTTAGAGAGACCCAGTACTTC

d_gene: TRBD2
len: 16
abundance: NA
v_gene: TRBV5-1
j_gene: TRBJ2-2
CDR3aa: CASSQQGLAGAGELFF
CDR3nt: TGCGCCAGCAGCCAACAGGGACTAGCGGGAGCCGGGGAGCTGTTTTTT

d_gene: TRBD2
len: 15
abundance: NA
v_gene: TRBV11-2
j_gene: TRBJ2-1
CDR3aa: CASSPVSGGFGEQFF
CDR3nt: TGTGCCAGCAGCCCGGTTAGCGGGGGTTTCGGGGAGCAGTTCTTC

d_gene: TRBD1
len: 15
abundance: NA
v_gene: TRBV6-5
j_gene: TRBJ1-2
CDR3aa: CASIKDGTGRDGYTF
CDR3nt: TGTGCCAGCATCAAAGACGGGACAGGGAGGGATGGCTACACCTTC

d_gene: NA
len: 12
abundance: NA
v_gene: TRBV6-6
j_gene: TRBJ2-7
CDR3aa: CASTRGSREQYF
CDR3nt: TGTGCCAGCACCAGAGGGTCGCGCGAGCAGTACTTC

d_gene: NA
len: 16
abundance: NA
v_gene: TRBV14
j_gene: TRBJ2-1
CDR3aa: CASSQVRSGGGGEQFF
CDR3nt: TGTGCCAGCAGCCAAGTTCGATCAGGAGGGGGCGGTGAGCAGTTCTTC

d_gene: TRBD1
len: 14
abundance: NA
v_gene: TRBV7-2
j_gene: TRBJ1-1
CDR3aa: CASSPSTRGPEAFF
CDR3nt: TGTGCCAGCAGCCCCAGTACAAGGGGGCCTGAAGCTTTCTTT

d_gene: NA
len: 16
abundance: NA
v_gene: TRBV18
j_gene: TRBJ1-3
CDR3aa: CASSPRNTHSGNTIYF
CDR3nt: TGTGCCAGCTCACCACGTAACACCCACTCTGGAAACACCATATATTTT

d_gene: TRBD2
len: 16
abundance: once
v_gene: TRBV10-1
j_gene: TRBJ2-1
CDR3aa: CASSELAGISYNEQFF
CDR3nt: TGCGCCAGCAGTGAGCTAGCGGGAATCTCCTACAATGAGCAGTTCTTC

d_gene: TRBD1
len: 19
abundance: NA
v_gene: TRBV11-3
j_gene: TRBJ2-2
CDR3aa: CASSPRRTGLNGNTGELFF
CDR3nt: TGTGCCAGCAGCCCTAGGAGGACAGGCCTTAATGGGAACACCGGGGAGCTGTTTTTT

d_gene: NA
len: 14
abundance: NA
v_gene: TRBV5-1
j_gene: TRBJ1-1
CDR3aa: CASSLGSWNTEAFF
CDR3nt: TGCGCCAGCAGCTTGGGCAGCTGGAACACTGAAGCTTTCTTT

d_gene: TRBD1
len: 16
abundance: many
v_gene: TRBV7-8
j_gene: TRBJ1-5
CDR3aa: CASSSNRGGSNQPQHF
CDR3nt: TGTGCCAGCAGCAGTAACAGGGGCGGTAGCAATCAGCCCCAGCATTTT

d_gene: TRBD1
len: 13
abundance: NA
v_gene: TRBV12-3/TRBV12-4
j_gene: TRBJ1-1
CDR3aa: CASSKTGVTEAFF
CDR3nt: TGTGCCAGCAGTAAGACAGGGGTCACTGAAGCTTTCTTT

d_gene: NA
len: 14
abundance: once
v_gene: TRBV5-5
j_gene: TRBJ1-5
CDR3aa: CASSLEAGNQPQHF
CDR3nt: TGTGCCAGCAGCTTGGAGGCGGGCAATCAGCCCCAGCATTTT

d_gene: NA
len: 12
abundance: NA
v_gene: TRBV19
j_gene: TRBJ1-2
CDR3aa: CASGRVNYGYTF
CDR3nt: TGTGCCAGTGGAAGGGTGAACTATGGCTACACCTTC

d_gene: TRBD1
len: 14
abundance: NA
v_gene: TRBV7-6
j_gene: TRBJ1-4
CDR3aa: CASSLDRGREKLFF
CDR3nt: TGTGCCAGCAGCCTGGACAGGGGCCGGGAAAAACTGTTTTTT

d_gene: NA
len: 18
abundance: NA
v_gene: TRBV28
j_gene: TRBJ2-5
CDR3aa: CASSFFDFRTATLETQYF
CDR3nt: TGTGCCAGCAGTTTTTTTGATTTTAGGACAGCCACACTAGAGACCCAGTACTTC

d_gene: NA
len: 15
abundance: NA
v_gene: TRBV28
j_gene: TRBJ1-5
CDR3aa: CASSLARAINQPQHF
CDR3nt: TGTGCCAGCAGTTTAGCTAGGGCTATCAATCAGCCCCAGCATTTT

d_gene: TRBD2
len: 18
abundance: NA
v_gene: TRBV4-2
j_gene: TRBJ2-1
CDR3aa: CASSHPVRTSGREDEQFF
CDR3nt: TGTGCCAGCAGCCATCCCGTCCGGACTAGCGGGAGGGAGGATGAGCAGTTCTTC

d_gene: NA
len: 14
abundance: NA
v_gene: TRBV20-1
j_gene: TRBJ1-1
CDR3aa: CSASSEGRRTEAFF
CDR3nt: TGCAGTGCTAGTTCTGAGGGGCGGAGGACTGAAGCTTTCTTT

d_gene: NA
len: 13
abundance: NA
v_gene: TRBV19
j_gene: TRBJ2-3
CDR3aa: CASSLRILDTQYF
CDR3nt: TGTGCCAGTAGTCTACGGATCTTAGATACGCAGTATTTT

d_gene: NA
len: 14
abundance: NA
v_gene: TRBV3-1/TRBV3-2
j_gene: TRBJ1-1
CDR3aa: CASSHWGKGTEAFF
CDR3nt: TGTGCCAGCAGCCACTGGGGAAAGGGCACTGAAGCTTTCTTT

d_gene: TRBD1
len: 14
abundance: NA
v_gene: TRBV3-1/TRBV3-2
j_gene: TRBJ2-3
CDR3aa: CASTSGQGLDTQYF
CDR3nt: TGTGCCAGCACCTCAGGACAGGGGTTAGATACGCAGTATTTT

d_gene: TRBD1
len: 13
abundance: NA
v_gene: TRBV19
j_gene: TRBJ2-7
CDR3aa: CASSALDRGEQYF
CDR3nt: TGTGCCAGTAGTGCCCTGGACAGGGGCGAGCAGTACTTC

d_gene: NA
len: 13
abundance: NA
v_gene: TRBV9
j_gene: TRBJ1-6
CDR3aa: CASSVDLDSPLHF
CDR3nt: TGTGCCAGCAGCGTAGATCTGGATTCACCCCTCCACTTT

d_gene: NA
len: 15
abundance: NA
v_gene: TRBV5-1
j_gene: TRBJ1-4
CDR3aa: CASTSLGGLTEKLFF
CDR3nt: TGCGCCAGCACCTCCTTAGGGGGGCTGACTGAAAAACTGTTTTTT

d_gene: NA
len: 14
abundance: few
v_gene: TRBV4-1
j_gene: TRBJ1-3
CDR3aa: CASSQLGSGNTIYF
CDR3nt: TGCGCCAGCAGCCAATTGGGATCTGGAAACACCATATATTTT

d_gene: NA
len: 15
abundance: NA
v_gene: TRBV25-1
j_gene: TRBJ1-2
CDR3aa: CASSAGRAPLYGYTF
CDR3nt: TGTGCCAGCAGTGCGGGTAGGGCCCCTCTATATGGCTACACCTTC

d_gene: NA
len: 15
abundance: NA
v_gene: TRBV6-5
j_gene: TRBJ2-7
CDR3aa: CASSYSTRGRNEQYF
CDR3nt: TGTGCCAGCAGTTACTCGACGAGGGGGAGAAACGAGCAGTACTTC

d_gene: NA
len: 15
abundance: NA
v_gene: TRBV30
j_gene: TRBJ1-3
CDR3aa: CAWSGTRSSGNTIYF
CDR3nt: TGTGCCTGGAGTGGGACCAGGAGCTCTGGAAACACCATATATTTT

d_gene: NA
len: 14
abundance: NA
v_gene: TRBV7-8
j_gene: TRBJ1-1
CDR3aa: CASSPPQWNTEAFF
CDR3nt: TGTGCCAGCAGCCCCCCCCAATGGAACACTGAAGCTTTCTTT

d_gene: TRBD1
len: 15
abundance: NA
v_gene: TRBV30
j_gene: TRBJ1-4
CDR3aa: CAWRQQGASNEKLFF
CDR3nt: TGTGCCTGGAGACAACAGGGGGCATCTAATGAAAAACTGTTTTTT

d_gene: NA
len: 18
abundance: NA
v_gene: TRBV5-6
j_gene: TRBJ2-1
CDR3aa: CASSLGALAFTLSNEQFF
CDR3nt: TGTGCCAGCAGCTTGGGCGCACTAGCATTTACCCTATCCAATGAGCAGTTCTTC

d_gene: NA
len: 11
abundance: NA
v_gene: TRBV12-3/TRBV12-4
j_gene: TRBJ2-7
CDR3aa: CASSLGPGTYF
CDR3nt: TGTGCCAGCAGTTTAGGTCCAGGGACGTACTTC

d_gene: NA
len: 17
abundance: NA
v_gene: TRBV5-6
j_gene: TRBJ1-6
CDR3aa: CASSLSQRNSYNSPLHF
CDR3nt: TGTGCCAGCAGCTTGTCACAGCGGAATTCGTATAATTCACCCCTCCACTTT

d_gene: TRBD1
len: 15
abundance: NA
v_gene: TRBV10-1
j_gene: TRBJ1-1
CDR3aa: CASSRDRGSSTEAFF
CDR3nt: TGCGCCAGCAGCCGGGACAGGGGCTCGAGCACTGAAGCTTTCTTT

d_gene: NA
len: 13
abundance: few
v_gene: TRBV30
j_gene: TRBJ1-1
CDR3aa: CAWETGKTTEAFF
CDR3nt: TGTGCCTGGGAAACAGGGAAAACTACTGAAGCTTTCTTT

d_gene: NA
len: 9
abundance: NA
v_gene: TRBV7-3
j_gene: TRBJ2-7
CDR3aa: CEVDDEQYF
CDR3nt: TGTGAGGTCGATGACGAGCAGTACTTC

d_gene: NA
len: 14
abundance: NA
v_gene: TRBV24-1
j_gene: TRBJ1-2
CDR3aa: CATSDLEGNYGYTF
CDR3nt: TGTGCCACCAGTGATTTGGAAGGAAACTATGGCTACACCTTC

d_gene: TRBD2
len: 15
abundance: NA
v_gene: TRBV28
j_gene: TRBJ2-7
CDR3aa: CASSLGGTSGYEQYF
CDR3nt: TGTGCCAGCAGTTTAGGAGGGACTAGCGGGTACGAGCAGTACTTC

d_gene: TRBD1
len: 14
abundance: NA
v_gene: TRBV27
j_gene: TRBJ1-3
CDR3aa: CASAARGRGNTIYF
CDR3nt: TGTGCCAGCGCGGCCAGGGGGCGAGGAAACACCATATATTTT

d_gene: NA
len: 11
abundance: NA
v_gene: TRBV6-5
j_gene: TRBJ1-1
CDR3aa: CASRSFGEAFF
CDR3nt: TGTGCCAGCAGGAGCTTTGGGGAAGCTTTCTTT

d_gene: TRBD1
len: 14
abundance: NA
v_gene: TRBV28
j_gene: TRBJ1-2
CDR3aa: CASSYTTGGDGYTF
CDR3nt: TGTGCCAGCAGTTATACCACAGGGGGCGATGGCTACACCTTC

d_gene: NA
len: 14
abundance: NA
v_gene: TRBV7-9
j_gene: TRBJ1-4
CDR3aa: CASSLVSGNEKLFF
CDR3nt: TGTGCCAGCAGCTTAGTTTCAGGGAACGAAAAACTGTTTTTT

d_gene: NA
len: 14
abundance: few
v_gene: TRBV6-5
j_gene: TRBJ1-1
CDR3aa: CASSMTGGATEAFF
CDR3nt: TGTGCCAGCAGTATGACAGGCGGCGCCACTGAAGCTTTCTTT

d_gene: NA
len: 16
abundance: NA
v_gene: TRBV5-1
j_gene: TRBJ2-6
CDR3aa: CASSGGPNSGANVLTF
CDR3nt: TGCGCCAGCAGCGGGGGACCAAACTCTGGGGCCAACGTCCTGACTTTC

d_gene: TRBD1
len: 14
abundance: NA
v_gene: TRBV11-2
j_gene: TRBJ1-6
CDR3aa: CASSLTGGNSPLHF
CDR3nt: TGTGCCAGCAGCTTAACAGGGGGCAATTCACCCCTCCACTTT

d_gene: TRBD2
len: 16
abundance: NA
v_gene: TRBV13
j_gene: TRBJ2-3
CDR3aa: CASSLRTSRRTDTQYF
CDR3nt: TGTGCCAGCAGCTTAAGGACTAGCCGGCGGACAGATACGCAGTATTTT

d_gene: NA
len: 14
abundance: NA
v_gene: TRBV6-5
j_gene: TRBJ1-5
CDR3aa: CASSPSRDSQPQHF
CDR3nt: TGTGCCAGCAGTCCCAGTAGGGATAGTCAGCCCCAGCATTTT

d_gene: NA
len: 16
abundance: NA
v_gene: TRBV19
j_gene: TRBJ1-1
CDR3aa: CASSMGTLGWDTEAFF
CDR3nt: TGTGCCAGTAGTATGGGGACACTGGGGTGGGACACTGAAGCTTTCTTT

d_gene: NA
len: 15
abundance: NA
v_gene: TRBV5-6
j_gene: TRBJ1-3
CDR3aa: CASSFIEGAGNTIYF
CDR3nt: TGTGCCAGCAGCTTCATCGAGGGAGCCGGAAACACCATATATTTT

d_gene: NA
len: 14
abundance: NA
v_gene: TRBV19
j_gene: TRBJ2-7
CDR3aa: CASSMDTISYEQYF
CDR3nt: TGTGCCAGTAGTATGGATACAATTTCCTACGAGCAGTACTTC